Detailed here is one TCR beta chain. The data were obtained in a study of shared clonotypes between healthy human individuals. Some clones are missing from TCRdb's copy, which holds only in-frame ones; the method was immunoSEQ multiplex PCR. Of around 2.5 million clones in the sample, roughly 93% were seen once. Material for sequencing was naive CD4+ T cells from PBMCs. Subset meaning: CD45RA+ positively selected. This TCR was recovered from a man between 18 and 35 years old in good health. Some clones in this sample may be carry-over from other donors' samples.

CDR3 sequence reads: CASLRIYNEQFF. The CDR3 coding sequence is TGTGCCAGCTTGAGGATCTACAATGAGCAGTTCTTC. The rearrangement joins TRBV28 to TRBJ2-1; no firm D call. CDR1 and CDR2 (germline): MDHEN, SYDVKM. V lost 8 bases and J 3 bases, leaving 8 bases between the germline ends. The CDR3 is 12 amino acids.